This T cell receptor beta chain originates from a study of CD8 T cells in ankylosing spondylitis. CDR3 length equals 16 residues. V lost 6 bases, J lost 0 bases, and 8 bases stayed unmatched. Study results and limitations: A CD8+ phenotype characterized the disease-linked clones, which were relatively rare in peripheral blood. Apparently characteristic of ankylosing spondylitis blood was a TCR beta motif (roughly eight highly homologous variants).

TCRdb reprocessed the 5' RACE reads via MiXCR and lists one record per CDR3 protein. The sample holds about 390,000 distinct CDR3 sequences, 20% to 25% seen once. The table lists this clonotype with many counts. What it binds is unknown. This TCR derives from a male donor with ankylosing spondylitis. This chain connects TRBV12-3 or TRBV12-4 to TRBJ2-1, with TRBD2 matching over 7 bases. The sequencing input was blood, either unsorted or a sorted T cell fraction (not recorded which). CDR3 amino acids: CASSRDYGGSYNEQFF. DNA for the CDR3: TGTGCCAGCAGCCGGGACTACGGGGGCTCCTACAATGAGCAGTTCTTC.